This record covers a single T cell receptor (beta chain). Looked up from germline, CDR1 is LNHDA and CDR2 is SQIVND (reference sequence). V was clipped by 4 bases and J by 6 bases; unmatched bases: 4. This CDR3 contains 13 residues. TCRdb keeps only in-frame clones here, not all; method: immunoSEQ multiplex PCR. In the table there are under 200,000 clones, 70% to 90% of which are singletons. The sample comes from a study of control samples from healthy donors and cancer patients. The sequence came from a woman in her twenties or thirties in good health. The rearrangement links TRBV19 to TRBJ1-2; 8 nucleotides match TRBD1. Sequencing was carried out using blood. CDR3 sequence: CASSRDRRDGYTF. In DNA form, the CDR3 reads TGTGCCAGTAGTAGGGACAGGCGGGATGGCTACACCTTC.